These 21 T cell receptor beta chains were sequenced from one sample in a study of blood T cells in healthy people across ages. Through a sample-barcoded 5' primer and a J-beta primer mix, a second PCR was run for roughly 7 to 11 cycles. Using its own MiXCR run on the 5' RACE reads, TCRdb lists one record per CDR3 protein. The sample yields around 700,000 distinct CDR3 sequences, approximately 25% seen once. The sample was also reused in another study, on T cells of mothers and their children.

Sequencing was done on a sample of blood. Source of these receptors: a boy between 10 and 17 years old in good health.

The CDR3 here is CASSLGRQGDGYTF. The CDR3 bases are TGTGCCAGCAGCTTAGGACGACAGGGGGATGGCTACACCTTC. The chain carries TRBV7-2 and TRBJ1-2; 9 positions match TRBD1. The CDR3 sequence is 14 residues long. In germline, CDR1 is SGHTA, CDR2 FQGNSA. V was clipped by 1 base and J by 6 bases; unmatched bases: 3.

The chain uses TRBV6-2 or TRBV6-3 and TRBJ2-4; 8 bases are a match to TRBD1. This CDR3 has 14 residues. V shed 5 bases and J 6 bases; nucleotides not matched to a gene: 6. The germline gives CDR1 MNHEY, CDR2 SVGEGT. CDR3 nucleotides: TGTGCCAGCAGTGTCCAGGGGGCGGGAAACATTCAGTACTTC. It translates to CASSVQGAGNIQYF.

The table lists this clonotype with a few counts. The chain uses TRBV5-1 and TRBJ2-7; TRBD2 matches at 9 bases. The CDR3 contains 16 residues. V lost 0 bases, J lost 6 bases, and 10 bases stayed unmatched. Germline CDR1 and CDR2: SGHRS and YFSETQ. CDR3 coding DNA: TGCGCCAGCAGCTTGGATCGCGGGAGGGCCAGAAGCGAGCAGTACTTC. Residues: CASSLDRGRARSEQYF.

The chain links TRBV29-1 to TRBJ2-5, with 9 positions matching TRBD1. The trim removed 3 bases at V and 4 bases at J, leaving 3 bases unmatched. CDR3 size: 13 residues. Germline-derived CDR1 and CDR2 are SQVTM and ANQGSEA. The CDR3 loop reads CSVEAGQGETQYF. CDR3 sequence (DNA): TGCAGCGTTGAGGCGGGACAGGGAGAGACCCAGTACTTC.

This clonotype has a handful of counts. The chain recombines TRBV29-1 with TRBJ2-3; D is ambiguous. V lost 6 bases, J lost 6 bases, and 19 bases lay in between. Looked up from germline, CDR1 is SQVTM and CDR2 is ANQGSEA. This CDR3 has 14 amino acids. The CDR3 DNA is TGCAGCGTCGTCCACGGTCTATTCCGCGATACGCAGTATTTT. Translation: CSVVHGLFRDTQYF.

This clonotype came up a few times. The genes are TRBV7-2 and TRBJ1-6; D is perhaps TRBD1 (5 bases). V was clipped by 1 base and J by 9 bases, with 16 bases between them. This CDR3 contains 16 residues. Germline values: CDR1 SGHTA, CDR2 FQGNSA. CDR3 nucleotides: TGTGCCAGCAGCTTAGGCCCGGGGGTATTGGGTTCACCCCTCCACTTT. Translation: CASSLGPGVLGSPLHF.

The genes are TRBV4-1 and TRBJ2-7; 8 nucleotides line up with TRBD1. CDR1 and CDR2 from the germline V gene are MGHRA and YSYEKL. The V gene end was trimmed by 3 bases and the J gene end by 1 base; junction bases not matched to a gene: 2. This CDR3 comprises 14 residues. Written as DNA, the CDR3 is TGCGCCAGCAGCCATGACAGGGGTTCCTACGAGCAGTACTTC. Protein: CASSHDRGSYEQYF.

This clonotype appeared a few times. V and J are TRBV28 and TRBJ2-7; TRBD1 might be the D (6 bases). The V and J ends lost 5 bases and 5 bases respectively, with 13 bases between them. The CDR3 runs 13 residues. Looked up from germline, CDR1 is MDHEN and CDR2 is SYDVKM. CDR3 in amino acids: CASSPGVWDEQYF. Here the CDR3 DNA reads TGTGCCAGCAGTCCAGGGGTTTGGGACGAGCAGTACTTC.

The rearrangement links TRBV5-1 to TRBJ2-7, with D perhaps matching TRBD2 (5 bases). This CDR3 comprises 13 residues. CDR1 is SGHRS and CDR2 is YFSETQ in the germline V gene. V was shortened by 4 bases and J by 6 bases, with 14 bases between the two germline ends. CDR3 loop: CASSGGPSGEQYF. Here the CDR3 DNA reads TGCGCCAGCAGCGGCGGGCCTTCCGGCGAGCAGTACTTC.

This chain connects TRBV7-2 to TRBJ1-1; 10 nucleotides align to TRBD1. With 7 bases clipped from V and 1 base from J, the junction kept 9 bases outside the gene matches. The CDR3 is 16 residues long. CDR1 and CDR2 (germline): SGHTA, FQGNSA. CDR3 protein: CASNSRGQGRNTEAFF. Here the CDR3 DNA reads TGTGCCAGCAACTCTCGGGGACAGGGGAGGAACACTGAAGCTTTCTTT.

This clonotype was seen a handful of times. CDR3 in DNA: TGTGCCAGCAGCCAACAGGGGGGCAACTACAATGAGCAGTTCTTC. Amino acids: CASSQQGGNYNEQFF. The chain is built from TRBV3-1 and TRBJ2-1; D might be TRBD1 (7 bases). The CDR3 is 15 amino acids. The germline V gene encodes CDR1 LGHDT and CDR2 YNNKEL (reference sequence). Trimming shortened V by 2 bases and J by 3 bases, and 11 bases separated the two germline ends.

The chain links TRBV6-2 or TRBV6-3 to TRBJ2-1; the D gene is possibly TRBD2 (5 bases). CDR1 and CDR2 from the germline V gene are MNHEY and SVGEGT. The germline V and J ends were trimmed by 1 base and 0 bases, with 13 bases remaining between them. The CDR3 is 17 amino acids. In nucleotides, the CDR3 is TGTGCCAGCAGTTACTGGGCGGGCCCGAGCTCCTACAATGAGCAGTTCTTC. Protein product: CASSYWAGPSSYNEQFF.

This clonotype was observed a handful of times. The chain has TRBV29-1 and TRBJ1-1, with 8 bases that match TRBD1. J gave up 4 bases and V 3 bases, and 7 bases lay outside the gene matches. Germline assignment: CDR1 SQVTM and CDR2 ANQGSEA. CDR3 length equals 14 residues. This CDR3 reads CSVEHRQGSTEAFF. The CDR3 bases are TGCAGCGTTGAGCACCGACAGGGGAGCACTGAAGCTTTCTTT.

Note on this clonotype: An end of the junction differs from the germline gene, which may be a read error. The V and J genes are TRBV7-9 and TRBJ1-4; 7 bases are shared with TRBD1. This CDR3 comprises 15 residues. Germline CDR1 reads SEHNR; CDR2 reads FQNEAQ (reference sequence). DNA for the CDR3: TGTGCCAGCAGCTTAGGGGACAGCATTAATGAAGAACTGTTTTTT. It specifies CASSLGDSINEELFF.

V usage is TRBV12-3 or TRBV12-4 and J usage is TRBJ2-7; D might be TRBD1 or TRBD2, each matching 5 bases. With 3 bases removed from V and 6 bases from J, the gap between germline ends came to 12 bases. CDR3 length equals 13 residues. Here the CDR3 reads CASSLGPQLEQYF. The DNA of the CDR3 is TGTGCCAGCAGTTTGGGACCCCAACTCGAGCAGTACTTC.

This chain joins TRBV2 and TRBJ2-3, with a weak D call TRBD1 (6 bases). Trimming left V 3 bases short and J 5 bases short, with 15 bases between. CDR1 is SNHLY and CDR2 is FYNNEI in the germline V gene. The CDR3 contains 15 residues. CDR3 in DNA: TGTGCCAGCAGTGATAGTAGCAGGGGTGTAGATACGCAGTATTTT. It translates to CASSDSSRGVDTQYF.

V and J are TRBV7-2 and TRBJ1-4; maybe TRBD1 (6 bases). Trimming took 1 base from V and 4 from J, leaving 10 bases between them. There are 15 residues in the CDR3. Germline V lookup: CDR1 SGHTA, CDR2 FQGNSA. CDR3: CASSLVWTDNEKLFF. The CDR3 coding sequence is TGTGCCAGCAGCTTAGTTTGGACAGATAATGAAAAACTGTTTTTT.

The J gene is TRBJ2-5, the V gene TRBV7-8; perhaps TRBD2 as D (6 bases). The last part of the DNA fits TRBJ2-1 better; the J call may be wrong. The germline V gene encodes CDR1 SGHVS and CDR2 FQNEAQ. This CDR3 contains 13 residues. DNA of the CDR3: TGTGCCAGCAGCCCCCGGGGGAGTTATGAGCAGTTCTTC. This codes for CASSPRGSYEQFF.

CDR3 region: CASSYTDYNEQFF. CDR3 sequence (DNA): TGCGCCAGCAGCTATACTGACTACAATGAGCAGTTCTTC. The chain couples TRBV5-1 to TRBJ2-1; D not certain. CDR3 size: 13 residues. The germline V and J ends were trimmed by 3 bases and 3 bases, with 7 bases remaining between them. Germline V lookup: CDR1 SGHRS, CDR2 YFSETQ.

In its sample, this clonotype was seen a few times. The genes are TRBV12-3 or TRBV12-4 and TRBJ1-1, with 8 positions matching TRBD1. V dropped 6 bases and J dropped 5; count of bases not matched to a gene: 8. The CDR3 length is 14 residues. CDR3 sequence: CASRLQGAGTEAFF. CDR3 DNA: TGTGCCAGCAGGCTCCAGGGGGCCGGGACTGAAGCTTTCTTT.

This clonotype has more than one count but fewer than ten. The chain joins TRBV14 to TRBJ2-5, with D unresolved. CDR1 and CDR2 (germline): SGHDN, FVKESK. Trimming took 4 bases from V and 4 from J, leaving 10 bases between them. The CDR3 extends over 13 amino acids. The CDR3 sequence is CASSPRYTETQYF. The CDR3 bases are TGTGCCAGCAGCCCTCGGTATACAGAGACCCAGTACTTC.